These 27 T cell receptor beta chains share one sample of origin, sequenced in a study of cytomegalovirus exposure and HLA in healthy donors. The PCR used 60 Vbeta and 13 Jbeta primers. Using immunoSEQ multiplex PCR, the repertoire was profiled, and TCRdb retains in-frame clones only, with some absent. The table has 300,000 or so clones, about four fifths seen once. Input material: PBMCs. These receptors were collected from a woman between 40 and 50 years old in good health and CMV-seropositive.

J is TRBJ2-5 and V is TRBV7-9, with D possibly TRBD2 on 5 matching bases. V lost 5 bases, J lost 1 base, and 14 bases lay in between. The CDR3 loop spans 15 amino acids. Germline V gene lookup returns CDR1 SEHNR and CDR2 FQNEAQ (reference sequence). The CDR3 DNA is TGTGCCAGCAGCCTACCTCGAGGGATCCAAGAGACCCAGTACTTC. It specifies CASSLPRGIQETQYF.

The DNA of the CDR3 is TGTGCCAGCAGTTACTCGGGGGGGGCTGAAGCTTTCTTT. This translates into CASSYSGGAEAFF. V usage is TRBV6-5 and J usage is TRBJ1-1, with a possible D match to TRBD1 (5 bases). The CDR3 length is 13 residues. Trimming cost V 0 bases and J 6 bases, with 8 bases left between them. Germline V lookup: CDR1 MNHEY, CDR2 SVGAGI.

The genes are TRBV10-3 and TRBJ2-3, with 15 positions matching TRBD2. This CDR3 contains 18 residues. The ends lost 4 bases at V and 1 base at J; junction bases unmatched: 6. The germline V gene encodes CDR1 ENHRY and CDR2 SYGVKD. The CDR3 here is CAISGTSGRAEGTDTQYF. The CDR3 DNA sequence: TGTGCCATCAGTGGGACTAGCGGGAGGGCCGAGGGCACAGATACGCAGTATTTT.

The CDR3 region has the DNA TGTGCCAGCAGACAGGGAGGGCCCCTCTACGAGCAGTACTTC. Protein product: CASRQGGPLYEQYF. The V and J genes are TRBV28 and TRBJ2-7; tentative D call: TRBD2 (7 bases). Germline V lookup: CDR1 MDHEN, CDR2 SYDVKM. Deletions cut 6 bases from V and 3 bases from J, with 15 bases between. The CDR3 is 14 amino acids. Together with reference TRBV28 and TRBJ2-7, the CDR3 gives the full variable domain: DVKVTQSSRYLVKRTGEKVFLECVQDMDHENMFWYRQDPGLGLRLIYFSYDVKMKEKGDIPEGYSVSREKKERFSLILESASTNQTSMYLCASRQGGPLYEQYFGPGTRLTVT.

The chain is built from TRBV2 and TRBJ2-7, with a tentative D call TRBD2 (5 bases). Germline lookup yields CDR1 SNHLY and CDR2 FYNNEI. V was shortened by 8 bases and J by 2 bases, with 10 bases between the two germline ends. The CDR3 runs to 12 residues. The CDR3 is CASEAATYEQYF. CDR3 coding DNA: TGTGCCAGCGAAGCGGCAACCTACGAGCAGTACTTC.

The gene calls are TRBV7-3 and TRBJ2-3; D possibly corresponds to TRBD2 (6 bases). The CDR3 totals 13 residues. The germline V gene encodes CDR1 SGHTA and CDR2 FQGTGA. V gave up 5 bases and J gave up 4 bases, with 10 bases separating them. The CDR3 sequence is CASSPGTSDTQYF. The CDR3 DNA reads TGTGCCAGCAGCCCCGGGACTTCAGATACGCAGTATTTT.

This sequence joins TRBV5-1 and TRBJ2-7; D remains unclear. CDR3 length: 13 residues. Trimming removed 5 bases from V and 6 bases from J, with 15 bases in between. Germline V lookup: CDR1 SGHRS, CDR2 YFSETQ. The CDR3: CASSSLGTSEQYF. The CDR3 DNA is TGCGCCAGCAGTAGCTTGGGTACAAGCGAGCAGTACTTC.

V and J are TRBV13 and TRBJ2-7; 8 bases align to TRBD2. Germline CDR1 and CDR2: PRHDT and FYEKMQ (reference sequence). This CDR3 region has 15 residues. V lost 1 base to trimming and J lost 1 base; unmatched junction nucleotides: 3. CDR3 sequence: CASSLVAGGSYEQYF. The CDR3 DNA sequence: TGTGCCAGCAGCTTAGTGGCGGGAGGTTCCTACGAGCAGTACTTC.

This clone was observed a few times. The V gene is TRBV7-6, the J gene TRBJ1-4; TRBD1 aligns across 7 bases. Germline V gene lookup returns CDR1 SGHVS and CDR2 FNYEAQ. Trimming at V came to 5 bases and at J to 7 bases, leaving 13 bases not matched to a gene. The CDR3 is 16 residues long. The CDR3, as DNA: TGTGCCAGCAGCCCAGGCACAGGGGTGCGTACTGAAAAACTGTTTTTT. Its translation is CASSPGTGVRTEKLFF.

V gene TRBV9 combines with J gene TRBJ2-3; D is uncertain. V lost 0 bases to trimming and J lost 0 bases, with 5 bases between them. The germline V gene has CDR1 SGDLS and CDR2 YYNGEE. This CDR3 contains 14 residues. This CDR3 reads CASSVAPSTDTQYF. CDR3 nucleotide sequence: TGTGCCAGCAGCGTAGCCCCTAGCACAGATACGCAGTATTTT.

This clone was recorded only once. The J gene is TRBJ2-5, the V gene TRBV19; a possible D gene is TRBD2 (6 bases). The germline V and J ends were trimmed by 1 base and 5 bases, with 17 bases remaining between them. Germline loops: CDR1 LNHDA, CDR2 SQIVND (reference sequence). There are 16 residues in the CDR3. For the CDR3, the DNA is TGTGCCAGTAGTATAGGAACCAGGGTTGGAGGGGAGACCCAGTACTTC. This sequence encodes CASSIGTRVGGETQYF.

This chain uses TRBV27 with TRBJ2-3; 14 bases align to TRBD2. The CDR3 is 17 residues long. CDR1 MNHEY and CDR2 SMNVEV come from the germline V gene (reference sequence). The trim removed 5 bases at V and 4 bases at J, leaving 8 bases unmatched. The DNA for the CDR3 is TGTGCCAGCAGTCCACTGGGACTAGCGGGAGTGTCAGATACGCAGTATTTT. Translated: CASSPLGLAGVSDTQYF.

This clone was detected a few times. The rearrangement links TRBV4-3 to TRBJ2-3; weak D call: TRBD2 (5 bases). Germline loops: CDR1 LGHNA, CDR2 YSLEER. Trimming removed 0 bases from V and 2 bases from J, with 12 bases in between. This CDR3 contains 16 residues. The CDR3 region has the DNA TGCGCCAGCAGCCAAGATGAGCGGACCAACACAGATACGCAGTATTTT. It specifies CASSQDERTNTDTQYF.

J is TRBJ2-2 and V is TRBV6-6; 7 bases fit TRBD1. Germline V gene data show CDR1 as MNHNY and CDR2 as SVGAGI (reference sequence). The CDR3 totals 13 residues. V gave up 6 bases and J gave up 3 bases; unmatched junction bases: 1. CDR3 protein: CASSGTDTGELFF. As DNA, the CDR3 is TGTGCCAGCAGCGGGACAGACACCGGGGAGCTGTTTTTT.

The genes are TRBV5-4 and TRBJ1-2; the D is unclear. The CDR3 is made up of 14 amino acids. Looked up from germline, CDR1 is SGHNT and CDR2 is YYREEE (reference sequence). Trimming removed 0 bases at V and 1 base at J, with 7 bases between. The CDR3 DNA sequence: TGTGCCAGCAGCTTGGTCGGGGTTAACTATGGCTACACCTTC. This sequence encodes CASSLVGVNYGYTF.

This chain connects TRBV4-2 to TRBJ1-1, with TRBD1 matching 7 bases. The CDR3 totals 15 residues. Germline V lookup: CDR1 LGHNA, CDR2 YNFKEQ. Germline trimming cut 3 bases from V and 4 bases from J; bases unmatched to any gene: 8. The CDR3 DNA sequence: TGTGCCAGCAGCCATGAAGAGGGGGCGCCCACTGAAGCTTTCTTT. It yields the protein CASSHEEGAPTEAFF.

CDR3 in DNA: TGTGCCAGCAGCAAGGGGAAACTTAGCACAGATACGCAGTATTTT. Translation gives CASSKGKLSTDTQYF. V usage is TRBV5-4 and J usage is TRBJ2-3; weak D call: TRBD1 (5 bases). Germline V lookup: CDR1 SGHNT, CDR2 YYREEE (reference sequence). The V and J ends lost 4 bases and 0 bases respectively, with 12 bases between them. This CDR3 spans 15 amino acids.

This clone has only a few counts. The chain combines TRBV30 with TRBJ2-1; 13 nucleotides line up with TRBD2. This CDR3 is 16 amino acids long. V trimming: 8 bases; J trimming: 7 bases; junction bases outside the gene matches: 14. Germline loops: CDR1 GTSNPN, CDR2 SVGIG (reference sequence). The CDR3 is CAAAGLRTSGSNEQFF. In nucleotides, the CDR3 is TGTGCCGCCGCGGGACTAAGGACTAGCGGGAGTAATGAGCAGTTCTTC.

This clone has just one count. This chain uses TRBV5-6 with TRBJ2-2; 11 bases fit TRBD2. This CDR3 has 16 residues. V trimming: 7 bases; J trimming: 2 bases; junction bases outside the gene matches: 7. Germline V gene sequence: CDR1 SGHDT, CDR2 YYEEEE. The CDR3 nucleotides read TGTGCCAGCTTATGGCTAGCGGGAGGAAACACCGGGGAGCTGTTTTTT. It encodes CASLWLAGGNTGELFF. The full variable domain, its missing parts supplied by reference TRBV5-6 and TRBJ2-2, is DAGVTQSPTHLIKTRGQQVTLRCSPKSGHDTVSWYQQALGQGPQFIFQYYEEEERQRGNFPDRFSGHQFPNYSSELNVNALLLGDSALYLCASLWLAGGNTGELFFGEGSRLTVL.

The CDR3 DNA sequence: TGTGCCATCAGTGGGACAGGCAATCAGCCCCAGCATTTT. It encodes CAISGTGNQPQHF. The V and J genes are TRBV10-3 and TRBJ1-5, with TRBD1 as a possible D gene (6 bases). The germline gives CDR1 ENHRY, CDR2 SYGVKD. The germline V and J ends were trimmed by 4 bases and 2 bases, with 6 bases remaining between them. The CDR3 totals 13 residues.

The chain uses TRBV5-5 and TRBJ2-7, with 10 bases aligning to TRBD2. Germline V gene lookup returns CDR1 SGHKS and CDR2 YYEKEE (reference sequence). V gave up 0 bases and J gave up 0 bases; unmatched junction bases: 6. The CDR3 sequence is 17 residues long. The CDR3 DNA is TGTGCCAGCAGCTTGGGGACTAGCGGACCGATCTCCTACGAGCAGTACTTC. Translating it yields CASSLGTSGPISYEQYF.

J is TRBJ2-2 and V is TRBV9, with 9 nucleotides matching TRBD2. CDR3 length equals 17 residues. Germline lookup yields CDR1 SGDLS and CDR2 YYNGEE. V lost 0 bases, J lost 1 base, and 4 bases stayed unmatched. CDR3 in amino acids: CASSVVRTSVNTGELFF. The CDR3 DNA reads as TGTGCCAGCAGCGTAGTCCGGACTAGCGTGAACACCGGGGAGCTGTTTTTT.

The rearrangement uses TRBV5-1 and TRBJ1-1; 8 bases agree with TRBD1. Germline V gives CDR1 SGHRS, CDR2 YFSETQ. Unmatched junction bases numbered 7, after V lost 3 bases and J lost 0 bases. CDR3 size: 16 residues. CDR3 amino acids: CASSSGQGLLNTEAFF. CDR3 bases: TGCGCCAGCAGCTCAGGACAGGGTCTCCTGAACACTGAAGCTTTCTTT.

This chain links TRBV7-2 with TRBJ2-1; TRBD1 agrees at 7 bases. Trimming removed 4 bases from V and 3 bases from J; junction bases left unmatched: 15. The CDR3 covers 18 residues. Germline V CDR1 and CDR2: SGHTA, FQGNSA. CDR3 residues: CASSSHTPGQIFYNEQFF. The CDR3 DNA reads TGTGCCAGCAGCTCGCACACGCCGGGACAGATATTCTACAATGAGCAGTTCTTC.

The chain has TRBV7-3 and TRBJ2-1; TRBD2 matches at 11 bases. This CDR3 has 15 residues. V shed 5 bases and J 4 bases; nucleotides not matched to a gene: 4. CDR1 is SGHTA and CDR2 is FQGTGA in the germline V gene. CDR3 DNA: TGTGCCAGCAGCATCGGGACTAGCGGATACAATGAGCAGTTCTTC. This sequence encodes CASSIGTSGYNEQFF.

This chain connects TRBV5-6 to TRBJ1-5; 12 bases are shared with TRBD1. The length of the CDR3 is 16 residues. Germline CDR1 SGHDT, CDR2 YYEEEE. The ends lost 4 bases at V and 3 bases at J; junction bases unmatched: 5. DNA of the CDR3: TGTGCCAGCAGCCGGGACAGGGGGCAGGACAATCAGCCCCAGCATTTT. Its translation is CASSRDRGQDNQPQHF.

The rearrangement links TRBV28 to TRBJ2-3; TRBD1 matches 11 bases. With 7 bases clipped from V and 8 bases from J, the junction kept 20 bases outside the gene matches. CDR1 MDHEN and CDR2 SYDVKM come from the germline V gene. The CDR3 has 18 amino acids. The CDR3 is CASTTSEDIGQGAVTQYF. The DNA of the CDR3 is TGTGCCAGCACCACCTCTGAAGATATAGGACAGGGGGCTGTTACGCAGTATTTT.